These 11 T cell receptor beta chains share one sample of origin, sequenced in a study of monozygotic twins with inflammatory bowel disease. TCRdb reprocessed the 5' RACE reads, with one entry per CDR3 protein and no DNA. The sample yields 200,000 to 250,000 distinct CDR3 sequences, of which the top ten take up approximately 1.5%. The sample consisted of blood. The receptors were gathered from a human donor with ulcerative colitis or Crohn's disease, or a healthy co-twin of an affected twin (not recorded which).

The rearrangement links TRBV6-1 to TRBJ1-6; no DNA is available, so the TRBD1 call from TCRdb remains unchecked. This CDR3 is built from 16 residues. Looked up from germline, CDR1 is MNHNS and CDR2 is SASEGT. CDR3 in amino acids: CASKIIGTGVNSPLHF.

This chain joins TRBV20-1 and TRBJ2-1; TCRdb reports TRBD1, a call that lacks DNA to check it against. The CDR3 extends over 15 amino acids. Per germline, CDR1 DFQATT and CDR2 SNEGSKA (reference sequence). CDR3: CSAPTSEGQGNEQFF.

The V gene is TRBV18, the J gene TRBJ2-7. There are 13 residues in the CDR3. From germline, CDR1 is KGHSH and CDR2 LQKENI. The CDR3 sequence: CASSQDGAYEQYF. Variable domain in full (rest from reference TRBV18 and TRBJ2-7): NAGVMQNPRHLVRRRGQEARLRCSPMKGHSHVYWYRQLPEEGLKFMVYLQKENIIDESGMPKERFSAEFPKEGPSILRIQQVVRGDSAAYFCASSQDGAYEQYFGPGTRLTVT.

The chain carries TRBV6-5 and TRBJ1-3. The length of the CDR3 is 17 residues. CDR1 and CDR2 (germline): MNHEY, SVGAGI. The CDR3 loop is CASSYSISGRSGNTIYF.

The J gene is TRBJ1-5, the V gene TRBV20-1. Germline V gives CDR1 DFQATT, CDR2 SNEGSKA (reference sequence). This CDR3 comprises 15 residues. The chain's CDR3 is CSASSRHLLYQPQHF.

V usage is TRBV5-1 and J usage is TRBJ2-3. This CDR3 is 13 amino acids long. CDR1 SGHRS and CDR2 YFSETQ come from the germline V gene. The CDR3 sequence is CASSFNEADTQYF.

The chain employs TRBV7-8 and TRBJ1-1; absent DNA, TCRdb's TRBD1 call cannot be checked. The CDR3 sequence is 15 residues long. Germline V gives CDR1 SGHVS, CDR2 FQNEAQ. CDR3 residues: CASSLPRWGGTEAFF.

V and J are TRBV4-1 and TRBJ1-1. This CDR3 region has 17 residues. Germline CDR1 and CDR2: MGHRA and YSYEKL. CDR3 protein: CASSPKGQAEGRTEAFF.

This chain connects TRBV18 to TRBJ1-5; the TRBD1 assignment by TCRdb is unverifiable without DNA. The germline V gene encodes CDR1 KGHSH and CDR2 LQKENI. This CDR3 is built from 13 residues. CDR3 residues: CASSRDRDQPQHF.

The chain combines TRBV12-3 or TRBV12-4 with TRBJ1-6; TCRdb reports TRBD1, a call that lacks DNA to check it against. The CDR3 is made up of 13 amino acids. The CDR3 sequence is CASTGQGGSPLHF.

The V gene is TRBV6-5, the J gene TRBJ2-7. CDR3 size: 15 residues. The germline gives CDR1 MNHEY, CDR2 SVGAGI. CDR3 residues: CASSYHSLTSYEQYF.